This entry describes one TCR beta chain. The target antigen is unknown. 60 Vbeta and 13 Jbeta primers were used in PCR. Clones were read by immunoSEQ multiplex PCR, and TCRdb kept only the in-frame ones, dropping some. The data show some 180,000 clones, about three quarters seen once. This sample is drawn from a study of cytomegalovirus exposure and HLA in healthy donors. Study results and limitations: A reported reduction in N-insertions relative to the roughly 700-donor mean was seen in an Asian-associated ancestry cluster in a later analysis.

What was sequenced was PBMCs. The sequence was collected from a man aged 18 to 29 in good health and CMV-seronegative.

This CDR3 is CASSGVRGARSYEQYF. The CDR3 DNA follows: TGTGCCAGCAGTGGGGTGCGGGGGGCTCGGTCCTACGAGCAGTACTTC. The genes are TRBV6-1 and TRBJ2-7, with 8 bases fitting TRBD2. CDR1 is MNHNS, CDR2 SASEGT, per germline. This CDR3 has 16 amino acids. The V and J ends lost 4 bases and 1 base, in that order; junction bases with no gene match: 9.